These 3 T cell receptor beta chains originate from one sample sequenced in a study of blood T cell repertoires in COVID-19. Measured with immunoSEQ multiplex PCR; TCRdb has only the in-frame clones, and not every one. The sample shows about 46,000 clones, over 70% of them seen only once. Sequencing was carried out using peripheral blood. The receptors were gathered from a man between 45 and 60 years old with acute or convalescent COVID-19.

The chain is built from TRBV7-8 and TRBJ1-2; D gene unclear. Trimming cost V 2 bases and J 3 bases, with 4 bases left between them. The CDR3 extends over 12 amino acids. Germline values: CDR1 SGHVS, CDR2 FQNEAQ. CDR3 sequence (DNA): TGTGCCAGCAGCTTACTTGACTATGGCTACACCTTC. As protein: CASSLLDYGYTF.

The chain uses TRBV24-1 and TRBJ2-1; 8 bases map to TRBD1. The V gene end was trimmed by 4 bases and the J gene end by 6 bases; junction bases not matched to a gene: 7. The CDR3 contains 15 residues. Germline V gene data show CDR1 as KGHDR and CDR2 as SFDVKD. The CDR3, as DNA: TGTGCCACCAGTGACCCAGGACAGGGAGGCAATGAGCAGTTCTTC. This encodes CATSDPGQGGNEQFF.

V gene TRBV15 combines with J gene TRBJ2-7; 8 bases agree with TRBD2. Trimming at V came to 0 bases and at J to 4 bases, leaving 5 bases not matched to a gene. The CDR3 is 15 amino acids. Per germline, CDR1 LNHNV and CDR2 YYDKDF (reference sequence). The CDR3 nucleotides read TGTGCCACCAGCAGAGATCAGGCTAGCGGGTACGAGCAGTACTTC. Translation gives CATSRDQASGYEQYF.